This is a list of T cell receptor beta chains from one sample in a study of cytomegalovirus exposure and HLA in healthy donors. The table came from immunoSEQ multiplex PCR; TCRdb's copy has only in-frame clones and leaves some out. Of over 45,000 clones listed, about four fifths are singletons. The sample was PBMCs. All receptors derive from a boy between 5 and 17 years old in good health and CMV-seropositive. Both conserved end residues are part of each CDR3. The D gene is left open where the match is weak. Where a row states a size, it is once, few, many or the class of an expanded clone; other rows omit it.

cdr3_nt,cdr3_aa,v_call,d_call,j_call,clone_size
TGTGCCAGTAGCGACAGGGGGCGCGCCACTGAAGCTTTCTTT,CASSDRGRATEAFF,TRBV19,TRBD1,TRBJ1-1,NA
TGCGCCAGCAGCCCTAGCGGGGGGGAGGTTGAGACCCAGTACTTC,CASSPSGGEVETQYF,TRBV5-1,TRBD2,TRBJ2-5,NA
TGTGCCAGCAGCCAAGGCGGAGATACGCAGTATTTT,CASSQGGDTQYF,TRBV4-2,NA,TRBJ2-3,NA
TGTGCCAGCAGCTTAGGGAGGGGGCCCGGGGAGCTGTTTTTT,CASSLGRGPGELFF,TRBV7-6,NA,TRBJ2-2,once
TGTGCCAGCAGCCCCCCGGGACAGGGCCCCTATGGCTACACCTTC,CASSPPGQGPYGYTF,TRBV7-9,TRBD1,TRBJ1-2,NA
TGTGCCAGCAGCCGCGGACAGCTAGGAAACACCATATATTTT,CASSRGQLGNTIYF,TRBV6-5,NA,TRBJ1-3,NA
TGTGCCAGCAGCTTGAGCGATTACGAGCAGTACTTC,CASSLSDYEQYF,TRBV5-6,NA,TRBJ2-7,NA
TGTGCCAGCAGCCAAGATAACCCAGGGGCTGGGGAAAAACTGTTTTTT,CASSQDNPGAGEKLFF,TRBV14,NA,TRBJ1-4,NA
TGTGCCAGCAGACCAGGGGATGGCACTGAAGCTTTCTTT,CASRPGDGTEAFF,TRBV6-5,NA,TRBJ1-1,NA
TGTGCCAGTAGTACGCGGGCCCTAGTGGAAAAACTGTTTTTT,CASSTRALVEKLFF,TRBV19,NA,TRBJ1-4,NA
TGCGCCAGCTCTTCCTCCGGGACAGGGCACTACGAGCAGTACTTC,CASSSSGTGHYEQYF,TRBV5-1,TRBD1,TRBJ2-7,NA
TGTGCCAGCAGCGCCTACGGCGGTCCACAGTTCTTC,CASSAYGGPQFF,TRBV7-2,NA,TRBJ2-1,NA
TGTGCCACGACTAACGTTCAGGCTTTCTTT,CATTNVQAFF,TRBV28,NA,TRBJ1-1,few
TGTGCCAGCAGTTTGGGCGGACAGGCCGGGGTCACTGAAGCTTTCTTT,CASSLGGQAGVTEAFF,TRBV5-4,TRBD1,TRBJ1-1,NA
TGTGCCAGCGCTAACGAGCAGTACTTC,CASANEQYF,TRBV2,NA,TRBJ2-7,NA
TGTGCCAGCAGCATAGGGGGGGGCAACGAGCAGTACTTC,CASSIGGGNEQYF,TRBV21-1,NA,TRBJ2-7,once
TGTGCCAGCCGCACGGACAGGGCGCAAGAGACCCAGTACTTC,CASRTDRAQETQYF,TRBV6-6,TRBD1,TRBJ2-5,once
TGTGCCAGCAGCAAAGGGGACAGAGGCTACGAGCAGTACTTC,CASSKGDRGYEQYF,TRBV21-1,NA,TRBJ2-7,NA
TGTGCCAGCAGTTATCACAGGTATGCTGAAGCTTTCTTT,CASSYHRYAEAFF,TRBV6-5,NA,TRBJ1-1,NA
TGTGCCAGCAGTGGGGAGGCTAATGAAAAACTGTTTTTT,CASSGEANEKLFF,TRBV2,NA,TRBJ1-4,few
TGTGCCAGTAGGCCATCGAACAGGGGATCTCAGCCCCAGCATTTT,CASRPSNRGSQPQHF,TRBV19,TRBD1,TRBJ1-5,NA
TGTGCCAGCAGCTCTACCGTGCATGAGCAGTTCTTC,CASSSTVHEQFF,TRBV5-6,NA,TRBJ2-1,NA